This T cell receptor beta chain was retrieved from a study of cytomegalovirus exposure and HLA in healthy donors. The wider study: It was reported in a later analysis that the 120 validation repertoires used the same platform as the approximately 670 first-cohort repertoires.

Study results and caveats: Through in vitro validation, three CMV-associated chains were shown to be specific for CMV antigens.

This clone was picked up one time. Antigen: not known. The CDR3 is 17 amino acids. Germline CDR1 and CDR2: MDHEN and SYDVKM. With 4 bases removed from V and 3 bases from J, the gap between germline ends came to 22 bases. This table comes from immunoSEQ multiplex PCR, and its TCRdb copy is limited to in-frame clones, with some not included. Seen here are around 55,000 clones, around 90% observed once, and the top ten hold about 3%. The chain uses TRBV28 and TRBJ2-7, with D possibly TRBD2 on 5 matching bases. The clonotype was recovered from a man younger than 35 in good health and CMV-seronegative. Sample: PBMCs. DNA of the CDR3: TGTGCCAGCAGTTCCCCTCAACGAGGGAGTAGAAGCTACGAGCAGTACTTC. Translated, it gives CASSSPQRGSRSYEQYF.